This T cell receptor beta chain comes out of a study of blood T cell repertoires in COVID-19. The method was immunoSEQ multiplex PCR; TCRdb's version includes in-frame clones alone and lacks a portion of them. The table records about 170,000 clones, around nine tenths of them present only once. The CDR3 is made up of 14 amino acids. V was clipped by 4 bases and J by 4 bases; unmatched bases: 5. Germline assignment: CDR1 SGHRS and CDR2 YFSETQ. The sequenced material came from peripheral blood. The chain uses TRBV5-1 and TRBJ1-2; 9 bases are shared with TRBD1. This TCR came from a man in his 70s with acute or convalescent COVID-19. DNA of the CDR3: TGCGCCAGCAGCCGGACAGGGGAAGGCTATGGCTACACCTTC. Its translation is CASSRTGEGYGYTF. Supplemented by reference TRBV5-1 and TRBJ1-2, the full variable domain reads KAGVTQTPRYLIKTRGQQVTLSCSPISGHRSVSWYQQTPGQGLQFLFEYFSETQRNKGNFPGRFSGRQFSNSRSEMNVSTLELGDSALYLCASSRTGEGYGYTFGSGTRLTVV.